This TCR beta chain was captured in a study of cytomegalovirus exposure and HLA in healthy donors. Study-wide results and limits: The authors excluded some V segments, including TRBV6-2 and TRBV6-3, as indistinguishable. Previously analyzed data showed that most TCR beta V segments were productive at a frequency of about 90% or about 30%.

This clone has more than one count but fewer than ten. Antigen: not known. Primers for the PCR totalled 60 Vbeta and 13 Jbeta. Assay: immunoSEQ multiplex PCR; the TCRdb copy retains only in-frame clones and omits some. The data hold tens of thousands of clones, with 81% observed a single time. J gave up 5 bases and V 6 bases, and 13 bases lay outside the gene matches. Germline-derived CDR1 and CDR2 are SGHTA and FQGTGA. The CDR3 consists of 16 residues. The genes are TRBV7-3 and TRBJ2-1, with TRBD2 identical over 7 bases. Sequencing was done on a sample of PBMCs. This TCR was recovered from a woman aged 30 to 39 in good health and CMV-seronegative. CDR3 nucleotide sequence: TGTGCCAGCAGGTCACCCCGGGGGGAGGGAGACAATGAGCAGTTCTTC. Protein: CASRSPRGEGDNEQFF.